The following is a TCR beta chain sequence with its context. As yet, its antigen is unknown. The same CDR3 arises from other DNA sequences in this sample as well. This record belongs to a study of shared clonotypes between healthy human individuals. Clones were sequenced by immunoSEQ multiplex PCR, and TCRdb holds only the in-frame ones, with some missing. The sample holds approximately 400,000 clones, 96% seen once. Study conclusions and caveats: The study generally estimated greater richness for naive than memory subsets.

This CDR3 has 14 amino acids. In germline, CDR1 is MNHEY, CDR2 SMNVEV (reference sequence). Trimming pared 2 bases from V and 0 bases from J, leaving 7 bases between. The sample was memory CD8+ T cells sorted from blood. This sample's subset: CD45RO+ cells pooled with CCR7-negative TemRA cells. This sequence originates from a man between 25 and 39 years old in good health. The rearrangement uses TRBV27 and TRBJ1-2; D is undetermined. CDR3 residues: CASSLRGANYGYTF. The CDR3 DNA reads as TGTGCCAGCAGTTTACGGGGAGCTAACTATGGCTACACCTTC.